A single T cell receptor beta chain is shown here with its context. Its antigen is as yet unknown. The same CDR3 also results from other DNA sequences found in this sample. Germline V gene lookup returns CDR1 SNHLY and CDR2 FYNNEI. The CDR3 is 13 amino acids. V lost 6 bases and J 5 bases, leaving 13 bases between the germline ends. The data were taken from a study of shared clonotypes between healthy human individuals. Study-level information: Plates per donor: three CD4 naive, three CD4 memory, two CD8 naive, one CD8 memory.

Study-level findings and limits: Memory subsets had estimated richness that was generally smaller than that of naive subsets.

The protocol was immunoSEQ multiplex PCR, while the TCRdb copy is restricted to in-frame clones and leaves out a portion. The sample has 1.5 million to 1.9 million clones, approximately 98% seen once; the top ten hold 0.4% to 0.55%. The origin of this receptor is a man aged 30 to 39 in good health. Material: naive CD4+ T cells sorted from blood. Subset noted: CD45RA+ positively selected. J is TRBJ1-1 and V is TRBV2, with D perhaps TRBD1 (5 bases). The CDR3 loop reads CASSLSGGTEAFF. CDR3 in DNA: TGTGCCAGCAGCCTGTCTGGGGGGACTGAAGCTTTCTTT. Complete variable domain (other parts from reference TRBV2 and TRBJ1-1): EPEVTQTPSHQVTQMGQEVILRCVPISNHLYFYWYRQILGQKVEFLVSFYNNEISEKSEIFDDQFSVERPDGSNFTLKIRSTKLEDSAMYFCASSLSGGTEAFFGQGTRLTVV.